What follows are 6 T cell receptor beta chains derived from one specimen sequenced in a study of cytomegalovirus exposure and HLA in healthy donors. The PCR ran on 60 Vbeta and 13 Jbeta primers. Repertoires were generated with immunoSEQ multiplex PCR, while TCRdb's copy carries only in-frame clones and drops some. Of about 100,000 clones detected, 73% appear once; the ten largest clones hold more than 3%. The source material was PBMCs. These receptors all come from a man in his forties in good health and CMV-seronegative.

The chain recombines TRBV4-3 with TRBJ1-4; 7 nucleotides match TRBD1. V lost 3 bases and J lost 2; bases outside the gene matches: 6. The length of the CDR3 is 16 residues. Germline CDR1 is LGHNA and CDR2 is YSLEER. The CDR3 loop reads CASSHQNRGTNEKLFF. The DNA for the CDR3 is TGCGCCAGCAGCCATCAAAACAGGGGTACTAATGAAAAACTGTTTTTT.

This clone was seen a few times. The chain carries TRBV5-6 and TRBJ2-7, with a weak D call TRBD2 (6 bases). Germline V gives CDR1 SGHDT, CDR2 YYEEEE. The V end lost 0 bases, the J end lost 1 base, and 8 bases lay between the germline ends. This CDR3 spans 14 amino acids. CDR3 loop: CASSLGGDSYEQYF. The CDR3 DNA reads as TGTGCCAGCAGCTTGGGCGGGGATTCCTACGAGCAGTACTTC.

The rearrangement uses TRBV13 and TRBJ2-1, with 9 bases matching TRBD2. Losses at the gene ends were 0 bases for V and 2 bases for J; bases not matched to a gene: 2. CDR3 length: 16 amino acids. The germline V gene encodes CDR1 PRHDT and CDR2 FYEKMQ (reference sequence). The CDR3 DNA is TGTGCCAGCAGCTTAGGAGCGGGGGGCCCCTACAATGAGCAGTTCTTC. Protein: CASSLGAGGPYNEQFF.

The table lists this clone with a count of one. The chain joins TRBV7-2 to TRBJ1-5; a weak D match, TRBD1 (5 bases). Trimming pared 3 bases from V and 4 bases from J, leaving 16 bases between. The germline CDR1 and CDR2 sequences are SGHTA and FQGNSA. This CDR3 comprises 16 residues. CDR3 DNA: TGTGCCAGCAGCTTTAGGGCAGGGCTAAAAAATCAGCCCCAGCATTTT. As protein: CASSFRAGLKNQPQHF.

V gene TRBV2 combines with J gene TRBJ1-2; D remains ambiguous. This CDR3 is 14 amino acids long. Germline loops: CDR1 SNHLY, CDR2 FYNNEI. Trimming shortened V by 3 bases and J by 4 bases, and 12 bases separated the two germline ends. The CDR3 bases are TGTGCCAGCAGTGAGGAGGTAGTCTTCTATGGCTACACCTTC. Amino acids: CASSEEVVFYGYTF.

The chain uses TRBV7-7 and TRBJ2-1, with a tentative D call TRBD1 (5 bases). The CDR3 extends over 16 amino acids. From germline, CDR1 is SSHAT and CDR2 FNYEAQ (reference sequence). The V end was cut by 3 bases, the J end by 0 bases, with 12 bases between. The CDR3: CASSLLSGLSYNEQFF. In DNA form, the CDR3 reads TGTGCCAGCAGCTTGTTATCAGGGCTCTCCTACAATGAGCAGTTCTTC.